This T cell receptor (delta chain) is drawn from a study of γδ T cells in repeated Plasmodium falciparum infection. TCRdb re-analyzed the multiplex PCR reads via CATT. Here the sample spans about 48,000 delta-chain clones, 1.6% being singletons. This clone is medium-sized. Other DNA sequences in the same sample also yield this CDR3. Per the germline V gene, CDR1 is TSWWSYY and CDR2 is QGS. The CDR3 is made up of 16 amino acids. V was pared by 2 bases and J by 6 bases, with 11 bases of the junction left unmatched. Bulk repertoires came from Vgamma9/Vdelta2+ or Vdelta2-negative gammadelta T cells flow-sorted from PBMC.

This rearrangement joins TRDV1 to TRDJ1, with 8 nucleotides matching TRDD3. The clonotype comes from a pool of human donors (malaria-infected and uninfected, not separated). The specimen was gamma-delta T cells from blood. The CDR3 DNA reads as TGTGCTCTTGGGGAAATGGGTGGGGGATCTCTCCATAAACTCATCTTT. Residues: CALGEMGGGSLHKLIF.